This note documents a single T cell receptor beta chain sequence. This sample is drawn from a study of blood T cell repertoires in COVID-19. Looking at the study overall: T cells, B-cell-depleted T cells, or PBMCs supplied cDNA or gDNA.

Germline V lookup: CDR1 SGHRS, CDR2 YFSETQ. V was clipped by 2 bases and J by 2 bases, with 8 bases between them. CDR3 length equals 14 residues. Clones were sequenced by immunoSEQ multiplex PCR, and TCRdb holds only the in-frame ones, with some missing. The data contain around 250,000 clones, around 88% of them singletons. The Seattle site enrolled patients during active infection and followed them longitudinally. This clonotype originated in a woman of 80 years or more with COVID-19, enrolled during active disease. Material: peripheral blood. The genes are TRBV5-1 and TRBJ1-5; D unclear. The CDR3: CASSFGQGNQPQHF. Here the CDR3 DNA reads TGCGCCAGCAGCTTTGGGCAGGGCAATCAGCCCCAGCATTTT.